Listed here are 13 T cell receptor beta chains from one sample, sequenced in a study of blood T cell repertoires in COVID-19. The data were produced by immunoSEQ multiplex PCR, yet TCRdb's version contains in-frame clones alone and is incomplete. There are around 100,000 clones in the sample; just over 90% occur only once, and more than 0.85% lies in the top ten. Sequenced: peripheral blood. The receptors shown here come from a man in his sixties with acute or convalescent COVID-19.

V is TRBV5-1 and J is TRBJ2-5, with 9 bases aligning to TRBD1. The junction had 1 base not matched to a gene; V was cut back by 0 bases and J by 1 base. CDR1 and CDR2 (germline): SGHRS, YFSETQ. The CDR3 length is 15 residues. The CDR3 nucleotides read TGCGCCAGCAGCTTGGGGACAGGGGCCCAAGAGACCCAGTACTTC. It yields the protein CASSLGTGAQETQYF.

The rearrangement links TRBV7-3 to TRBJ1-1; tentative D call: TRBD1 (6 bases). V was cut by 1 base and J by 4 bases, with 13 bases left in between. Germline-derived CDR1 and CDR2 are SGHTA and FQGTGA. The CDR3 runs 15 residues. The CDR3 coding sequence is TGTGCCAGCAGCTTAAGAGGGGGTAAAAGCACTGAAGCTTTCTTT. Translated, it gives CASSLRGGKSTEAFF.

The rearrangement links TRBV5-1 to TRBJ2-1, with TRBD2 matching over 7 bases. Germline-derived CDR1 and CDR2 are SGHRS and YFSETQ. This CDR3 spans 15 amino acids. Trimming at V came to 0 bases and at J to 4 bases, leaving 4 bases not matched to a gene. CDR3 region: CASSLGAGTYNEQFF. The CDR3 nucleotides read TGCGCCAGCAGCTTGGGAGCGGGAACTTACAATGAGCAGTTCTTC.

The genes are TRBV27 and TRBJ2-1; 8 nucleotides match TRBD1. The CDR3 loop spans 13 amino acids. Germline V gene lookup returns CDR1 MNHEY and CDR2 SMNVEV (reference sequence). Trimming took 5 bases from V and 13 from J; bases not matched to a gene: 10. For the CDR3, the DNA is TGTGCCAGCAGTCTGGCCTTCAGGGGGCAACAGTTCTTC. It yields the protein CASSLAFRGQQFF.

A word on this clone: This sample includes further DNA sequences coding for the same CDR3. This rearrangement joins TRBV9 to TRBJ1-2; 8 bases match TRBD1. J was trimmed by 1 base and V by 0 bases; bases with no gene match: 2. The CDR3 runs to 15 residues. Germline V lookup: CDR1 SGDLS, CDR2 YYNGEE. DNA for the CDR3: TGTGCCAGCAGCGTAGGACAGGGGTTTAACTATGGCTACACCTTC. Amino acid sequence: CASSVGQGFNYGYTF.

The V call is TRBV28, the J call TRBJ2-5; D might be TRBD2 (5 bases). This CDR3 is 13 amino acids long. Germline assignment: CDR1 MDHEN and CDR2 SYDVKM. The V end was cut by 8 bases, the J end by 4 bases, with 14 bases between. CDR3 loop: CASLDWQSETQYF. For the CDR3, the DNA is TGTGCCAGCCTGGACTGGCAGTCAGAGACCCAGTACTTC.

The CDR3 loop is CASSRLNGYTF. Written as DNA, the CDR3 is TGTGCCAGCAGTCGACTGAATGGCTACACCTTC. The J gene is TRBJ1-2, the V gene TRBV2; D is unclear. Between the trimmed V and J ends, which lost 5 bases and 6 bases, there was a span of 7 bases. Germline lookup yields CDR1 SNHLY and CDR2 FYNNEI. The CDR3 has 11 residues.

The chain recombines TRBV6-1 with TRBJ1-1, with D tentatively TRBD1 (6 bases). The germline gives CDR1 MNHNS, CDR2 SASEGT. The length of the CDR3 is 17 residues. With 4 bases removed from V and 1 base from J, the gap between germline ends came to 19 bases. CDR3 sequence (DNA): TGTGCCAGCAGTGGCCGGCACAGGGTGAGAGGGAACACTGAAGCTTTCTTT. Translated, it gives CASSGRHRVRGNTEAFF.

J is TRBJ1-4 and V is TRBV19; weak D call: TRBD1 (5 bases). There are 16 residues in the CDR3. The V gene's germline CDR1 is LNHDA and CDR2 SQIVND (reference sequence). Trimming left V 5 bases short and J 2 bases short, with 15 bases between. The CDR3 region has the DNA TGTGCCAGTAGTGTCAACAGGCTCCGCACTAATGAAAAACTGTTTTTT. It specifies CASSVNRLRTNEKLFF.

The CDR3 here is CASSYSASGGGGTQYF. The CDR3 nucleotides are TGTGCCAGCAGTTACTCGGCTAGCGGAGGAGGGGGGACCCAGTACTTC. The chain recombines TRBV6-5 with TRBJ2-5, with a weak D call TRBD2 (7 bases). Per the germline V gene, CDR1 is MNHEY and CDR2 is SVGAGI. This CDR3 contains 16 residues. V gave up 0 bases and J gave up 7 bases, with 18 bases separating them.

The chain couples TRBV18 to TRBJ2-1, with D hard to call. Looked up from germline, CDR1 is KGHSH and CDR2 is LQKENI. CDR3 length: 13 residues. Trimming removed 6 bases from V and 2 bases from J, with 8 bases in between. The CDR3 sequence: CASSPGTYNEQFF. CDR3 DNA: TGTGCCAGCTCGCCCGGTACCTACAATGAGCAGTTCTTC.

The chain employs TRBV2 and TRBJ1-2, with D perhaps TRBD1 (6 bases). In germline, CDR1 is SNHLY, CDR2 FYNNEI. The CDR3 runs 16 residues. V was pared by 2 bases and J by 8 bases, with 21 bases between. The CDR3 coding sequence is TGTGCCAGCAGTGAACTACGAACGACAGGTTCTAAAGGCTACACCTTC. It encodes CASSELRTTGSKGYTF.

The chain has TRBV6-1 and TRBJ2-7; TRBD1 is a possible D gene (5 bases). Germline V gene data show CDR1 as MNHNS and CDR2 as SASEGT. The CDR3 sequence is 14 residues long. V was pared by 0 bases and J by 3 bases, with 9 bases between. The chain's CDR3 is CASSEAGAVYEQYV. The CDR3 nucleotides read TGTGCCAGCAGTGAAGCTGGGGCAGTCTACGAGCAGTACGTC.